This T cell receptor beta chain was obtained from a study of beta chain features in type 1 diabetes. Study-wide findings and caveats: VDJ junctions in type 1 diabetes patients carried more deletions and fewer insertions. HLA influence on TCRB rearrangement stayed unresolved here.

The CDR3 covers 14 residues. Trimming removed 4 bases at V and 4 bases at J, with 16 bases between. The germline V gene has CDR1 SQVTM and CDR2 ANQGSEA. Cell sorting via CD45RO/CCR7/CD25/CD127/CD95/CD27 was performed to obtain CD4+ naive, central memory, regulatory and stem cell-like memory cells. Regarding this clone: Its antigen remains unknown.

Isolated RNA was reverse transcribed in full, so expressed TCRB transcripts were sequenced. Here immunoSEQ multiplex PCR was the method, and the copy in TCRdb shows in-frame clones only, minus some. The profile shows around 400,000 clones, roughly 16% of them singletons. This TCR came from a woman aged 18-30 years in good health. The chain couples TRBV29-1 to TRBJ2-5, with D perhaps TRBD1 (6 bases). Sequencing was performed on naive CD4+ T cells from blood. CDR3 nucleotide sequence: TGCAGCGTTGCCTACTACCCACAGGGAGAGACCCAGTACTTC. It codes for CSVAYYPQGETQYF.